The rows below give T cell receptor beta chains drawn from one sample of a study of regulatory T cells in long-lasting Graves disease. From the multiplex PCR reads, TCRdb called clonotypes with MiXCR, one entry per CDR3 protein. The repertoire has about 660,000 distinct CDR3 sequences, 25% to 30% of them found once; the top ten carry around 42%. The specimen was peripheral blood mononuclear cells (PBMCs), collected when the disease was refractory, from a patient treated with antithyroid drugs. All receptors come from a female donor with Graves disease. Each CDR3 is given with its conserved first and last residue. D genes are given only for firm matches. Expanded clones get a size class; other rows say once, few or many, or leave the size out.

TGCAGTGCTAGAAAGACAGGGGGCATGAACACTGAAGCTTTCTTT	CSARKTGGMNTEAFF	TRBV20-1	.	15	TRBJ1-1	TRBD1
TGTGCCAGCAGCGTAGCAAAGACAGGGCCCCAGTACTTC	CASSVAKTGPQYF	TRBV9	.	13	TRBJ2-5	TRBD1
TGTGCCATCACTAGGGACGGAGGAACCTATGGCTACACCTTC	CAITRDGGTYGYTF	TRBV10-3	many	14	TRBJ1-2	.
TGCAGTGCTAGCCCGGACCCCTCCTATGGCTACACCTTC	CSASPDPSYGYTF	TRBV20-1	.	13	TRBJ1-2	.
TGTGCCAGCAGTCCAGGCCAGACAGGTCAAGAAAAACTGTTTTTT	CASSPGQTGQEKLFF	TRBV3-1	many	15	TRBJ1-4	.
TGTGCCAGCAGCTCTTTTCGGTCTAATGAAAAACTGTTTTTT	CASSSFRSNEKLFF	TRBV7-9	few	14	TRBJ1-4	.
TGCAGTGCTAGAGTCGGGTATGCAACTAATGAAAAACTGTTTTTT	CSARVGYATNEKLFF	TRBV20-1	.	15	TRBJ1-4	.
TGTGCCAGCAGCGCGGAGACCGTCTCTGGAAACACCATATATTTT	CASSAETVSGNTIYF	TRBV9	.	15	TRBJ1-3	.
TGTGCCAGCAGGTCCCGGGACAGGGGGGCCAACACTGAAGCTTCCTTT	CASRSRDRGANTEASF	TRBV6-1	once	16	TRBJ1-1	TRBD1
TGTGCCGTATCGCATAGGGGGTTGGGTGAAAAACTGTTTTTT	CAVSHRGLGEKLFF	TRBV30	few	14	TRBJ1-4	.
TGTGCCAGCAGTGATGACAGGGCCCCTAGCACAGATACGCAGTATTTT	CASSDDRAPSTDTQYF	TRBV2	.	16	TRBJ2-3	TRBD1
TGCAGCGTTGAAGAGGTCGTGGAGGCCCAGTACTTC	CSVEEVVEAQYF	TRBV29-1	.	12	TRBJ2-5	.
TGCGCCAGCAGCTCGCCCAAGACTGGGGCCAACGTCCTGACTTTC	CASSSPKTGANVLTF	TRBV5-1	.	15	TRBJ2-6	.
TGTGCCAGCAGTGAGAGCGCGGAGGGTTCACCCCTCCACTTT	CASSESAEGSPLHF	TRBV6-1	many	14	TRBJ1-6	.
TGTGCCAGCAGTTTTGAGGGGTCTGATTATAGCAATCAGCCCCAGCATTTT	CASSFEGSDYSNQPQHF	TRBV28	few	17	TRBJ1-5	.
TGCAGCGTTGAGGAGTATAGTAAAGAGACCCAGTACTTC	CSVEEYSKETQYF	TRBV29-1	few	13	TRBJ2-5	.
TGCAGTGCATCCCTAGTACTATTGGGGTACAATGAGCAGTTCTTC	CSASLVLLGYNEQFF	TRBV20-1	few	15	TRBJ2-1	.
TGTGCCATCAGTGAGTCGACCGGCAGGGGCTACGAGCAGTACTTC	CAISESTGRGYEQYF	TRBV10-3	few	15	TRBJ2-7	.
TGTGCCAGCTCCCCCACATATCCTCCCGGGGCTTCCTCTTCCGAGCAGTACTTC	CASSPTYPPGASSSEQYF	TRBV5-4	.	18	TRBJ2-7	.
TGCAGTGCTGTCGATGGCCAAGAGACCCAGTACTTC	CSAVDGQETQYF	TRBV20-1	few	12	TRBJ2-5	.
TGTGCCAGCAGCTTAACGGCAGGGGGTCTGGCCGAGCAGTACTTC	CASSLTAGGLAEQYF	TRBV7-9	.	15	TRBJ2-7	TRBD1
TGTGCCACCCAGGCCCCTTATAATGAAAAACTGTTTTTT	CATQAPYNEKLFF	TRBV15	.	13	TRBJ1-4	.
TGCGCCAGCAGCCCTGCAGGGACTTCTGGGGGCGCAGATACGCAGTATTTT	CASSPAGTSGGADTQYF	TRBV5-1	.	17	TRBJ2-3	.
TGCGCCAGCAGTCGTAAGTGGACAGAAGTCTATGGCTACACCTTC	CASSRKWTEVYGYTF	TRBV7-3	.	15	TRBJ1-2	.
TGTGCCAGCAGCCCCGGCCCTCCTGAAGCTTTCTTT	CASSPGPPEAFF	TRBV7-9	.	12	TRBJ1-1	.
TGTGCCAGCAGCGTAGCCTACGGTGATAACTATGGCTACACCTTC	CASSVAYGDNYGYTF	TRBV9	.	15	TRBJ1-2	.
TGCGCCAGCAGCTTGGAAGACGTCGCCTACGAGCAGTACTTC	CASSLEDVAYEQYF	TRBV5-1	few	14	TRBJ2-7	.
TGTGCCAGCCTACCCAGCAGGGAAGGTAGTGGCTACACCTTC	CASLPSREGSGYTF	TRBV27	.	14	TRBJ1-2	.
TGTGCCACCAGGGGACAGCCCTATGGCTACACCTTC	CATRGQPYGYTF	TRBV19	.	12	TRBJ1-2	TRBD1
TGCAGTGCTAGCCCGCAGGGGGGAGGATACTATGGCTACACCTTC	CSASPQGGGYYGYTF	TRBV20-1	.	15	TRBJ1-2	TRBD1
TGTGCCAGCAGTGTAGCAGGGCGCACCGGGGAGCTGTTTTTT	CASSVAGRTGELFF	TRBV6-1	many	14	TRBJ2-2	.
TGTGCCAGCAGGCGAGGGACACCCGTCAATTCACCCCTCCACTTT	CASRRGTPVNSPLHF	TRBV28	few	15	TRBJ1-6	.
TGTGCCAGCAGCCAAGAAAACAGGGACGCTGAAGCTTTCTTT	CASSQENRDAEAFF	TRBV3-1	.	14	TRBJ1-1	.
TGTGCTAGTGAAGGGTTTTCCACTGAAGCTTTCTTT	CASEGFSTEAFF	TRBV12-5	.	12	TRBJ1-1	.
TGTGCCAGCGGCTTGTGGGAGGGTGGAAGATACGAGCAGTACTTC	CASGLWEGGRYEQYF	TRBV28	few	15	TRBJ2-7	TRBD2
TGCAGTGCTAGAGGGGGGGCGCGCAATCAGCCCCAGCATTTT	CSARGGARNQPQHF	TRBV20-1	few	14	TRBJ1-5	.
TGCAGTGCTAGCACAGGGGGCATGAATCAGCCCCAGCATTTT	CSASTGGMNQPQHF	TRBV20-1	few	14	TRBJ1-5	TRBD1
TGTGCCAGCAGCCTGCCGGCAGGCCCCGGGGAGCTGTTTTTT	CASSLPAGPGELFF	TRBV11-2	many	14	TRBJ2-2	.
TGTGCCAGCAGCTGGGGACGAATGAATCAGCCCCAGCATTTT	CASSWGRMNQPQHF	TRBV5-5	few	14	TRBJ1-5	.
TGTGCCAGCTGTGCCTCTGGAAACACCATATATTTT	CASCASGNTIYF	TRBV18	.	12	TRBJ1-3	.
TGTGCCAGTAGTATAGTGCGGACAGTCAACACCGGGGAGCTGTTTTTT	CASSIVRTVNTGELFF	TRBV19	.	16	TRBJ2-2	.
TGCAGTGCTAGAGCTTTTGGGAGGGGCAAAAACATTCAGTACTTC	CSARAFGRGKNIQYF	TRBV20-1	.	15	TRBJ2-4	TRBD2
TGTGCCAGCAGTGGGACAGGGGGGAGCACGCCCCAGCATTTT	CASSGTGGSTPQHF	TRBV12-3/TRBV12-4	many	14	TRBJ1-5	TRBD1
TGTGCCAGCAGCTCAGCGGGAAAGGCGCAAGAGACCCAGTACTTC	CASSSAGKAQETQYF	TRBV12-3/TRBV12-4	many	15	TRBJ2-5	TRBD2
TGTGCTAGTGGACCCGGGACTAGCGGAGAGACCCAGTACTTC	CASGPGTSGETQYF	TRBV12-5	.	14	TRBJ2-5	TRBD2
TGTGCCAGCAGCTCCGGAACAGGGATTGGCACCGGGGAGCTGTTTTTT	CASSSGTGIGTGELFF	TRBV7-3	few	16	TRBJ2-2	.
TGTGCCAGCAGTGAGATCCCGGGGCAGCGGCAGCCCCAGCATTTT	CASSEIPGQRQPQHF	TRBV2	.	15	TRBJ1-5	.
TGTGCCAGCAGTTCCCTGACGGAATCCTACGAGCAGTACTTC	CASSSLTESYEQYF	TRBV6-5	few	14	TRBJ2-7	.
TGTGCCAGCAGCTTAGACTTACCCGGGACTAGCGTGAAGTACGAGCAGTACTTC	CASSLDLPGTSVKYEQYF	TRBV11-2	.	18	TRBJ2-7	TRBD2
TGCAGTGCTAGCATTCAGGGGTGGGCGGCTAGCGGTTCTCAAGAGACCCAGTACTTC	CSASIQGWAASGSQETQYF	TRBV20-1	few	19	TRBJ2-5	.
TGTGCCAGCAGCCATATCCTAGGGCAGGACCTCGGGGCTGGCTACACCTTC	CASSHILGQDLGAGYTF	TRBV14	.	17	TRBJ1-2	.
TGTGCCAGCAGTTTACGGCAGAGGGGCACTGAAGCTTTCTTT	CASSLRQRGTEAFF	TRBV28	.	14	TRBJ1-1	.
TGTGCCAGCAGTGATCTACTACCGGTCGGAGCTTTCTTT	CASSDLLPVGAFF	TRBV6-1	few	13	TRBJ1-1	.
TGTGCCAGCACCTCGGGTGTATTATGGACTGAAGCTTTCTTT	CASTSGVLWTEAFF	TRBV3-1	.	14	TRBJ1-1	.
TGTGCCAGCAGTTTAGCGGTAGGCGGTAACTATGGCTACACCTTC	CASSLAVGGNYGYTF	TRBV12-3/TRBV12-4	many	15	TRBJ1-2	.
TGTGCCAGCAGCACCACAGGGGTCCCTGCTTTCTTT	CASSTTGVPAFF	TRBV6-1	few	12	TRBJ1-1	TRBD1
TGTGCCAGCAGCTTAGCAGGCGGGAGGGAAGCTTTCTTT	CASSLAGGREAFF	TRBV7-2	.	13	TRBJ1-1	.